One sample yielded the 11 T cell receptor beta chains listed below, sequenced in a study of T cell changes during pregnancy in multiple sclerosis. Profiling relied on immunoSEQ multiplex PCR, and the TCRdb table lists in-frame clones only, not all of them. This table holds over 80,000 clones, 90% found once. Sequenced material: peripheral blood, taken in the second trimester of pregnancy. These receptor sequences come from a female donor in good health, enrolled as a control in a pregnancy study.

The rearrangement joins TRBV19 to TRBJ1-2; no reliable D call. Germline V CDR1 and CDR2: LNHDA, SQIVND (reference sequence). The CDR3 totals 13 residues. The V and J ends lost 3 bases and 4 bases respectively, with 9 bases between them. The CDR3 nucleotides read TGTGCCAGTAGTATGGGCGGGAGCTATGGCTACACCTTC. Protein product: CASSMGGSYGYTF.

V and J are TRBV28 and TRBJ1-4; 11 bases line up with TRBD1. In germline, CDR1 is MDHEN, CDR2 SYDVKM. V lost 4 bases to trimming and J lost 8 bases; unmatched junction nucleotides: 9. CDR3 length: 16 residues. CDR3 DNA sequence: TGTGCCAGCAGTTCCCGGGGGACAGGGGGGGGAGAAAAACTGTTTTTT. Translation: CASSSRGTGGGEKLFF. Full variable domain (missing parts from reference TRBV28 and TRBJ1-4): DVKVTQSSRYLVKRTGEKVFLECVQDMDHENMFWYRQDPGLGLRLIYFSYDVKMKEKGDIPEGYSVSREKKERFSLILESASTNQTSMYLCASSSRGTGGGEKLFFGSGTQLSVL.

The chain recombines TRBV28 with TRBJ2-1, with a possible D match to TRBD1 (6 bases). The CDR3 is made up of 15 amino acids. The germline gives CDR1 MDHEN, CDR2 SYDVKM. V was trimmed by 6 bases and J by 2 bases, leaving 14 bases between them. In nucleotides, the CDR3 is TGTGCCAGCAGGGACAGAAAGGCGCCCTACAATGAGCAGTTCTTC. Residues: CASRDRKAPYNEQFF.

V usage is TRBV4-2 and J usage is TRBJ2-3, with 10 bases that match TRBD2. Germline V gene sequence: CDR1 LGHNA, CDR2 YNFKEQ. The J segment lost 4 bases and the V segment lost 0 bases, leaving 4 bases of the junction unmatched. This CDR3 comprises 16 residues. CDR3 loop: CASSQESGGAPDTQYF. CDR3 in DNA: TGTGCCAGCAGCCAAGAGAGCGGGGGGGCCCCAGATACGCAGTATTTT.

The chain uses TRBV7-9 and TRBJ2-5, with TRBD2 as a possible D gene (6 bases). Germline V gene lookup returns CDR1 SEHNR and CDR2 FQNEAQ (reference sequence). CDR3 length: 16 amino acids. With 1 base removed from V and 5 bases from J, the gap between germline ends came to 17 bases. The chain's CDR3 is CASSLGDSREGETQYF. The DNA of the CDR3 is TGTGCCAGCAGCTTAGGGGACTCCAGGGAAGGGGAGACCCAGTACTTC.

This rearrangement joins TRBV5-1 to TRBJ2-2; a weak D match, TRBD2 (6 bases). V was shortened by 1 base and J by 0 bases, with 16 bases between the two germline ends. The CDR3 totals 18 residues. Germline V gives CDR1 SGHRS, CDR2 YFSETQ. The CDR3 protein is CASSLFLGSGANTGELFF. DNA for the CDR3: TGCGCCAGCAGCTTGTTTTTGGGTTCGGGGGCGAACACCGGGGAGCTGTTTTTT.

The count of this clone is one. The rearrangement links TRBV27 to TRBJ2-7; TRBD1 aligns across 8 bases. The CDR3 contains 15 residues. CDR1 and CDR2 (germline): MNHEY, SMNVEV (reference sequence). The ends lost 7 bases at V and 3 bases at J; junction bases unmatched: 11. The CDR3: CASIRSGTGFYEQYF. The CDR3 DNA reads TGTGCCAGCATCAGGTCCGGGACAGGCTTCTACGAGCAGTACTTC.

This clone was recorded once. V gene TRBV19 combines with J gene TRBJ1-2; D possibly corresponds to TRBD1 (5 bases). This CDR3 is built from 13 residues. The V and J ends lost 3 bases and 8 bases respectively, with 13 bases between them. Germline V gene sequence: CDR1 LNHDA, CDR2 SQIVND (reference sequence). The CDR3, as DNA: TGTGCCAGTAGTATGCCCCCGGGGGTCGGCTACACCTTC. Translated: CASSMPPGVGYTF. Filled out from reference TRBV19 and TRBJ1-2, the complete variable domain reads DGGITQSPKYLFRKEGQNVTLSCEQNLNHDAMYWYRQDPGQGLRLIYYSQIVNDFQKGDIAEGYSVSREKKESFPLTVTSAQKNPTAFYLCASSMPPGVGYTFGSGTRLTVV.

This chain connects TRBV7-2 to TRBJ1-1; TRBD1 might be the D (6 bases). The CDR3 has 14 residues. Germline values: CDR1 SGHTA, CDR2 FQGNSA. With 3 bases removed from V and 1 base from J, the gap between germline ends came to 9 bases. CDR3 in DNA: TGTGCCAGCAGCTTGGGGGCCGCGAACACTGAAGCTTTCTTT. Amino acids: CASSLGAANTEAFF.

V gene TRBV19 combines with J gene TRBJ1-1; a possible D gene is TRBD1 (5 bases). Germline CDR1 and CDR2: LNHDA and SQIVND (reference sequence). The V gene lost 6 bases and the J gene lost 3 bases, with 14 bases spanning the gap. This CDR3 spans 14 amino acids. The CDR3 spells CASSWDSRDTEAFF. The CDR3 bases are TGTGCCAGTAGCTGGGACTCGAGGGACACTGAAGCTTTCTTT.

V is TRBV19 and J is TRBJ1-6; 8 positions match TRBD1. CDR1 and CDR2 (germline): LNHDA, SQIVND (reference sequence). V lost 6 bases and J lost 6; bases outside the gene matches: 4. CDR3 length: 14 residues. CDR3 region: CASSQGAGNSPLHF. CDR3 DNA: TGTGCCAGTAGCCAGGGGGCCGGTAATTCACCCCTCCACTTT.